This T cell receptor (beta chain) originates from a study of cytomegalovirus exposure and HLA in healthy donors. Primers: 60 Vbeta forward and 13 Jbeta reverse. The repertoire was sequenced with immunoSEQ multiplex PCR; TCRdb's copy has only in-frame clones and lacks some. The sample holds 100,000 to 150,000 clones, roughly four fifths seen once. CDR1 SGHNT and CDR2 YENEEA come from the germline V gene. The CDR3 totals 17 residues. The trim removed 4 bases at V and 4 bases at J, leaving 9 bases unmatched. This TCR came from a boy aged 2 to 10 in good health and CMV-seronegative. The source material was PBMCs. The chain links TRBV11-3 to TRBJ2-1; 11 positions agree with TRBD2. CDR3 residues: CASSSPSTSGAYNEQFF. The CDR3 DNA sequence: TGTGCCAGCAGCTCGCCCTCGACTAGCGGGGCTTACAATGAGCAGTTCTTC.